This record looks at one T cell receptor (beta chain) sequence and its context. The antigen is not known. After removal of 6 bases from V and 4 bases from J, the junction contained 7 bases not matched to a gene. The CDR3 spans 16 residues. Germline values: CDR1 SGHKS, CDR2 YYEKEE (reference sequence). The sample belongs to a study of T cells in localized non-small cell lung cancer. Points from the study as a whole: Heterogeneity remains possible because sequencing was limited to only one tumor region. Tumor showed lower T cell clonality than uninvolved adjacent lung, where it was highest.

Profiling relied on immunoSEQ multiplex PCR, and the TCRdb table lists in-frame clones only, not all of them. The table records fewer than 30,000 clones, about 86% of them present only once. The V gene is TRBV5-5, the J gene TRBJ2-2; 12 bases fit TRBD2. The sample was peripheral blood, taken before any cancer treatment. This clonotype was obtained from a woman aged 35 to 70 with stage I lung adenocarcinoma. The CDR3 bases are TGTGCCAGCAACCGACTAGCGGGGGACCTCACCGGGGAGCTGTTTTTT. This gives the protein CASNRLAGDLTGELFF.